These 13 T cell receptor beta chains originate from one sample sequenced in a study of response to subunit inactivated influenza vaccine. TCRdb reprocessed the RT-PCR reads via MiXCR and lists one record per CDR3 protein. The repertoire consists of more than 150,000 distinct CDR3 sequences, with about 9% occurring once and the leading ten covering roughly a tenth. The sequenced sample was non-naive T cells sorted from PBMCs, obtained on the day of vaccination. These receptors came from a man aged 50 or older who received an inactivated influenza vaccine.

The V and J genes are TRBV29-1 and TRBJ2-3; 11 bases line up with TRBD2. Trimming cost V 3 bases and J 2 bases; bases outside gene matches: 7. The CDR3 covers 16 residues. The V gene's germline CDR1 is SQVTM and CDR2 ANQGSEA. The CDR3 nucleotides are TGCAGCGTTGATCAGACTAGCGGGATCTCCACAGATACGCAGTATTTT. Translating it yields CSVDQTSGISTDTQYF.

The DNA of the CDR3 is TGTGCCAGTAGTATCCCAGGGGCAGGGAACATTCAGTACTTC. This sequence encodes CASSIPGAGNIQYF. This rearrangement joins TRBV19 to TRBJ2-4; a possible D gene is TRBD1 (6 bases). Germline CDR1 and CDR2: LNHDA and SQIVND (reference sequence). The CDR3 has 14 residues. Trimming removed 3 bases at V and 7 bases at J, with 13 bases between.

The chain carries TRBV6-1 and TRBJ2-4, with D maybe TRBD2 (7 bases). The CDR3 consists of 15 residues. Germline lookup yields CDR1 MNHNS and CDR2 SASEGT. V was trimmed by 4 bases and J by 6 bases, leaving 16 bases between them. The DNA for the CDR3 is TGTGCCAGCAGTGGAAATAGAGGGGGGGGAAACATTCAGTACTTC. Its protein product is CASSGNRGGGNIQYF.

The sample holds many counts of this clonotype. The genes are TRBV3-1 and TRBJ2-2; D remains unclear. V lost 4 bases, J lost 3 bases, and 6 bases lay in between. This CDR3 contains 13 residues. The germline CDR1 and CDR2 sequences are LGHDT and YNNKEL (reference sequence). The CDR3 DNA reads as TGTGCCAGCAGCCCTTTAGACACCGGGGAGCTGTTTTTT. Amino acid sequence: CASSPLDTGELFF.

This clonotype was picked up many times. This chain uses TRBV7-2 with TRBJ2-3, with TRBD2 identical over 8 bases. Germline-derived CDR1 and CDR2 are SGHTA and FQGNSA. Trimming at V came to 2 bases and at J to 6 bases, leaving 13 bases not matched to a gene. The CDR3 is 17 amino acids. The CDR3 spells CASSLMFVGREEDTQYF. The CDR3 coding sequence is TGTGCCAGCAGCTTAATGTTTGTCGGGCGGGAGGAGGATACGCAGTATTTT.

This clonotype has just a few counts. J is TRBJ1-2 and V is TRBV20-1; TRBD1 is a possible D gene (5 bases). Looked up from germline, CDR1 is DFQATT and CDR2 is SNEGSKA (reference sequence). V was pared by 1 base and J by 7 bases, with 13 bases between. The CDR3 covers 13 residues. CDR3 sequence: CSARAGLEGGYTF. DNA for the CDR3: TGCAGTGCTAGAGCGGGACTAGAAGGTGGCTACACCTTC.

The chain joins TRBV11-2 to TRBJ2-1; D uncertain. Germline CDR1 SGHAT, CDR2 FQNNGV. The CDR3 runs to 13 residues. The V gene lost 5 bases and the J gene lost 5 bases, with 10 bases spanning the gap. CDR3 in DNA: TGTGCCAGCAGCCTGGACCGAAACAATGAGCAGTTCTTC. Encoded protein: CASSLDRNNEQFF.

V gene TRBV28 combines with J gene TRBJ2-7; D possibly corresponds to TRBD2 (5 bases). CDR3 length: 16 amino acids. Trimming cost V 5 bases and J 6 bases, with 23 bases left between them. Germline V gene lookup returns CDR1 MDHEN and CDR2 SYDVKM. CDR3 region: CASSQWELLRWGEQYF. The DNA of the CDR3 is TGTGCCAGCAGTCAATGGGAGTTGCTTAGATGGGGCGAGCAGTACTTC.

The chain links TRBV21-1 to TRBJ2-3; the table calls TRBD1, which could not be checked here. TRBV21-1 is deemed a pseudogene. The CDR3 loop spans 15 amino acids. The CDR3 region has the DNA TGTGCCAGCAGCAAAGCAGGGGGGGGCACAGATACGCAGTATTTT. Amino acid sequence: CASSKAGGGTDTQYF.

This clonotype appeared a few times. The chain's CDR3 is CASTPEFTDTQYF. The CDR3 nucleotides read TGTGCCAGCACCCCCGAATTCACAGATACGCAGTATTTT. The chain carries TRBV5-5 and TRBJ2-3; no clear D. Trimming shortened V by 6 bases and J by 2 bases, and 10 bases separated the two germline ends. There are 13 residues in the CDR3. CDR1 and CDR2 (germline): SGHKS, YYEKEE (reference sequence).

The genes are TRBV4-3 and TRBJ2-7; weak D call: TRBD1 (5 bases). The germline V gene encodes CDR1 LGHNA and CDR2 YSLEER. V was shortened by 1 base and J by 3 bases, with 22 bases between the two germline ends. The CDR3 consists of 18 residues. The DNA for the CDR3 is TGCGCCAGCAGCCAAGCCCACCTGACATGGGGCGTATACTACGAGCAGTACTTC. It codes for CASSQAHLTWGVYYEQYF.

At least ten counts were recorded for this clonotype. This rearrangement joins TRBV12-3 or TRBV12-4 to TRBJ1-2; tentatively, D is TRBD1 (5 bases). The CDR3 has 15 residues. V was cut by 3 bases and J by 5 bases, with 16 bases left in between. The CDR3 DNA sequence: TGTGCCAGCAGTTTGGGAATAGGGGCGATATATGGCTACACCTTC. This translates into CASSLGIGAIYGYTF.

The sample holds many counts of this clonotype. The chain recombines TRBV12-3 or TRBV12-4 with TRBJ1-4; D gene ambiguous. This CDR3 spans 13 amino acids. Trimming removed 6 bases at V and 2 bases at J, with 7 bases between. The CDR3 spells CASSLGTNEKLFF. The CDR3 DNA sequence: TGTGCCAGCAGCCTGGGTACTAATGAAAAACTGTTTTTT.